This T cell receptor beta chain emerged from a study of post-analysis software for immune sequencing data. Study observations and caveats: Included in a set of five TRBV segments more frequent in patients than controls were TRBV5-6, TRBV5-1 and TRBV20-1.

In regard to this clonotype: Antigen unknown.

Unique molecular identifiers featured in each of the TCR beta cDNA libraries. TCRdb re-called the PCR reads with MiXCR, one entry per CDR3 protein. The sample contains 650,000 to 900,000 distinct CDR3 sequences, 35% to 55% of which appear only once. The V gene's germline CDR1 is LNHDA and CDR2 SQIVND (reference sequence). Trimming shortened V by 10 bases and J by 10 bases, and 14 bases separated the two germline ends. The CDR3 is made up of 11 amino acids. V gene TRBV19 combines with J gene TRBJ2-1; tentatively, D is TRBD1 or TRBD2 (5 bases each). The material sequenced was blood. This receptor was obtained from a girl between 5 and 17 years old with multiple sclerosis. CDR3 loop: CATHSGREQFF. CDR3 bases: TGTGCCACACATTCGGGACGAGAGCAGTTCTTC.